This entry lists 2 T cell receptor beta chains sequenced from one sample in a study of T cells in Graves' hyperthyroidism and ophthalmopathy (dated by TCRdb to the late 2010s). Libraries came from multiplex PCR. The sequencing machine was an Illumina HiSeq 2000. The TCR beta CDR3 regions were amplified from the RNA transcripts. The first round of RT-PCR for the TCR CDR3 was performed with the HTBI primer set and the Qiagen OneStep RT-PCR kit. TCRdb redid the processing of the public reads, applying fastp at Q25 and MiXCR, and retained in-frame beta chains. Each entry is one CDR3 protein sequence, shown with its most common DNA and genes. The sample profile shows roughly 570,000 distinct CDR3 sequences; roughly 46% of them were found once. Clones ranked in the top ten supply around 7.7% of the sample. The sequenced sample was peripheral blood or thyroid tissue (not recorded which). The receptor source for this set is a young woman with Graves' hyperthyroidism.

This clonotype showed up many times. This chain links TRBV2 with TRBJ1-1, with TRBD1 identical over 8 bases. Germline lookup yields CDR1 SNHLY and CDR2 FYNNEI. Trimming removed 5 bases from V and 1 base from J; junction bases left unmatched: 6. This CDR3 is 15 amino acids long. CDR3 DNA sequence: TGTGCCAGCAGTATCCGGACAGGGCCGAACACTGAAGCTTTCTTT. Translation gives CASSIRTGPNTEAFF.

The J gene is TRBJ2-7, the V gene TRBV5-1, with a weak D call TRBD1 (6 bases). This CDR3 is built from 15 residues. V shed 1 base and J shed 0 bases, with 11 bases lying between them. Germline V gene lookup returns CDR1 SGHRS and CDR2 YFSETQ. The CDR3 DNA sequence: TGCGCCAGCAGCTTGTCATCGGACAGCTCCTACGAGCAGTACTTC. This sequence encodes CASSLSSDSSYEQYF.